The 14 T cell receptor beta chains presented below share a single source sample, sequenced in a study of vaccination and CD4 T cells after COVID-19. These receptors have no known antigen. Scientists ran DNA taken from cultured CD4+ T cells through the Oncomine TCR Beta short-read assay for sequencing. TCRdb analysed the PCR reads with MiXCR anew, one entry per CDR3 protein. The sample shows about 6,800 distinct CDR3 sequences, around 50% of them seen only once. Treatment here: approximately 9-day PBMC culture with coronavirus spike peptide pools or control peptides (ViraFEST assay). Investigators obtained the unexposed donor's CD4+ T cells before the COVID-19 pandemic (2011-2018). Material: CD4+ T cells from blood, cultured in vitro. These receptors came from a human donor in good health.

This sequence joins TRBV25-1 and TRBJ1-1; 10 bases are shared with TRBD1. CDR3 length: 15 amino acids. From germline, CDR1 is MGHDK and CDR2 SYGVNS. The junction had 6 bases not matched to a gene; V was cut back by 5 bases and J by 3 bases. The CDR3 DNA follows: TGTGCCAGCAGTAGGGACAGGGGTTGGGACACTGAAGCTTTCTTT. It specifies CASSRDRGWDTEAFF.

J is TRBJ1-2 and V is TRBV28; D gene unclear. Germline V gene sequence: CDR1 MDHEN, CDR2 SYDVKM. V gave up 6 bases and J gave up 7 bases, with 6 bases separating them. There are 10 residues in the CDR3. The CDR3 loop reads CASRSGGYTF. The DNA for the CDR3 is TGTGCCAGCAGGTCTGGTGGCTACACCTTC.

CDR3 coding DNA: TGTGCCAGCAGTGAAGATGGTCCAGGGTTAGGTATAGATGGCTACACCTTC. This gives the protein CASSEDGPGLGIDGYTF. This chain connects TRBV2 to TRBJ1-2; TRBD1 might be the D (5 bases). The CDR3 runs to 17 residues. The germline CDR1 and CDR2 sequences are SNHLY and FYNNEI. Trimming stripped 1 base from V and 6 bases from J, with 21 bases between. The full variable domain, completed using reference TRBV2 and TRBJ1-2, is EPEVTQTPSHQVTQMGQEVILRCVPISNHLYFYWYRQILGQKVEFLVSFYNNEISEKSEIFDDQFSVERPDGSNFTLKIRSTKLEDSAMYFCASSEDGPGLGIDGYTFGSGTRLTVV.

This clonotype was observed a handful of times. The chain links TRBV2 to TRBJ1-1, with 9 bases aligning to TRBD1. Per the germline V gene, CDR1 is SNHLY and CDR2 is FYNNEI. This CDR3 is built from 16 residues. Unmatched junction bases numbered 7, after V lost 2 bases and J lost 3 bases. The CDR3 DNA sequence: TGTGCCAGCAGTGAAAACCGGGACAGGGCAGACACTGAAGCTTTCTTT. Its translation: CASSENRDRADTEAFF.

This clonotype was picked up a small number of times. The rearrangement links TRBV20-1 to TRBJ2-7, with TRBD2 matching over 14 bases. Losses at the gene ends were 6 bases for V and 2 bases for J; bases not matched to a gene: 12. Germline CDR1 reads DFQATT; CDR2 reads SNEGSKA (reference sequence). The CDR3 has 17 amino acids. CDR3 sequence (DNA): TGCAGTGCCGACAGACTAGCGGGAGGGCCAAGAACCTACGAGCAGTACTTC. This codes for CSADRLAGGPRTYEQYF.

This sequence joins TRBV12-3 or TRBV12-4 and TRBJ1-5; possible D gene TRBD1, 5 bases. V dropped 6 bases and J dropped 11 bases, with 11 bases sitting between them. The CDR3 extends over 11 amino acids. DNA of the CDR3: TGTGCCAGCAGCCTGACGGGGGCCCAGCATTTT. Its translation is CASSLTGAQHF.

The rearrangement links TRBV5-5 to TRBJ1-2; a weak D match, TRBD1 (5 bases). Germline lookup yields CDR1 SGHKS and CDR2 YYEKEE (reference sequence). CDR3 size: 17 residues. V shed 7 bases and J shed 4 bases, with 26 bases lying between them. CDR3 bases: TGTGCCAGCCTCGGACCCGGGACTGATGGATCGATCTATGGCTACACCTTC. Its protein is CASLGPGTDGSIYGYTF.

V gene TRBV12-3 or TRBV12-4 combines with J gene TRBJ2-7; 7 nucleotides align to TRBD1. The V and J ends lost 6 bases and 6 bases, in that order; junction bases with no gene match: 11. The CDR3 runs 14 residues. The CDR3 here is CASSLDRVRAEQYF. The CDR3 region has the DNA TGTGCCAGCAGCCTAGACAGGGTGAGGGCCGAGCAGTACTTC.

In DNA, the CDR3 is TGCGCCAGCAGCTTGGTTAGGACTACCAACGAGCAGTACTTC. It is translated as CASSLVRTTNEQYF. The chain recombines TRBV5-1 with TRBJ2-7, with D tentatively TRBD2 (6 bases). CDR3 length equals 14 residues. Germline CDR1 and CDR2: SGHRS and YFSETQ. Trimming shortened V by 0 bases and J by 5 bases, and 12 bases separated the two germline ends.

This clonotype has just a few counts. The chain couples TRBV6-1 to TRBJ1-2; D perhaps matches TRBD1 (5 bases). CDR3 length: 13 residues. The germline CDR1 and CDR2 sequences are MNHNS and SASEGT. The ends were cut back, 6 bases at V and 4 bases at J, with 12 bases in the middle. The CDR3 reads CASRGEAVYGYTF. As DNA, the CDR3 is TGTGCCAGCAGGGGGGAGGCTGTCTATGGCTACACCTTC.

This chain connects TRBV19 to TRBJ2-7; 9 bases align to TRBD1. Trimming removed 5 bases from V and 4 bases from J; junction bases left unmatched: 9. The germline V gene has CDR1 LNHDA and CDR2 SQIVND (reference sequence). This CDR3 is built from 15 residues. In DNA form, the CDR3 reads TGTGCCAGTAGTGTCGCGCCGGGACAGGGATACGAGCAGTACTTC. It translates to CASSVAPGQGYEQYF.

CDR3 coding DNA: TGTGCCACCAGTGATTTGGGGGCAGGCTGGGGCACAGATACGCAGTATTTT. It translates to CATSDLGAGWGTDTQYF. V gene TRBV24-1 combines with J gene TRBJ2-3; D is possibly TRBD1 (5 bases). The CDR3 contains 17 residues. Germline lookup yields CDR1 KGHDR and CDR2 SFDVKD. Deletions cut 0 bases from V and 1 base from J, with 13 bases between.

The chain joins TRBV7-9 to TRBJ1-1; maybe TRBD1 (6 bases). The CDR3 spans 15 residues. Trimming pared 1 base from V and 1 base from J, leaving 10 bases between. Germline V gene sequence: CDR1 SEHNR, CDR2 FQNEAQ (reference sequence). CDR3 DNA sequence: TGTGCCAGCAGCTTAGGTGACAGGACGAACACTGAAGCTTTCTTT. Its translation: CASSLGDRTNTEAFF.

The V gene is TRBV2, the J gene TRBJ2-7; D not certain. Germline V lookup: CDR1 SNHLY, CDR2 FYNNEI. The V end lost 6 bases, the J end lost 3 bases, and 12 bases lay between the germline ends. The length of the CDR3 is 13 residues. CDR3 region: CASRLYRDYEQYF. The CDR3 nucleotides read TGTGCCAGCAGACTTTACAGAGACTACGAGCAGTACTTC.